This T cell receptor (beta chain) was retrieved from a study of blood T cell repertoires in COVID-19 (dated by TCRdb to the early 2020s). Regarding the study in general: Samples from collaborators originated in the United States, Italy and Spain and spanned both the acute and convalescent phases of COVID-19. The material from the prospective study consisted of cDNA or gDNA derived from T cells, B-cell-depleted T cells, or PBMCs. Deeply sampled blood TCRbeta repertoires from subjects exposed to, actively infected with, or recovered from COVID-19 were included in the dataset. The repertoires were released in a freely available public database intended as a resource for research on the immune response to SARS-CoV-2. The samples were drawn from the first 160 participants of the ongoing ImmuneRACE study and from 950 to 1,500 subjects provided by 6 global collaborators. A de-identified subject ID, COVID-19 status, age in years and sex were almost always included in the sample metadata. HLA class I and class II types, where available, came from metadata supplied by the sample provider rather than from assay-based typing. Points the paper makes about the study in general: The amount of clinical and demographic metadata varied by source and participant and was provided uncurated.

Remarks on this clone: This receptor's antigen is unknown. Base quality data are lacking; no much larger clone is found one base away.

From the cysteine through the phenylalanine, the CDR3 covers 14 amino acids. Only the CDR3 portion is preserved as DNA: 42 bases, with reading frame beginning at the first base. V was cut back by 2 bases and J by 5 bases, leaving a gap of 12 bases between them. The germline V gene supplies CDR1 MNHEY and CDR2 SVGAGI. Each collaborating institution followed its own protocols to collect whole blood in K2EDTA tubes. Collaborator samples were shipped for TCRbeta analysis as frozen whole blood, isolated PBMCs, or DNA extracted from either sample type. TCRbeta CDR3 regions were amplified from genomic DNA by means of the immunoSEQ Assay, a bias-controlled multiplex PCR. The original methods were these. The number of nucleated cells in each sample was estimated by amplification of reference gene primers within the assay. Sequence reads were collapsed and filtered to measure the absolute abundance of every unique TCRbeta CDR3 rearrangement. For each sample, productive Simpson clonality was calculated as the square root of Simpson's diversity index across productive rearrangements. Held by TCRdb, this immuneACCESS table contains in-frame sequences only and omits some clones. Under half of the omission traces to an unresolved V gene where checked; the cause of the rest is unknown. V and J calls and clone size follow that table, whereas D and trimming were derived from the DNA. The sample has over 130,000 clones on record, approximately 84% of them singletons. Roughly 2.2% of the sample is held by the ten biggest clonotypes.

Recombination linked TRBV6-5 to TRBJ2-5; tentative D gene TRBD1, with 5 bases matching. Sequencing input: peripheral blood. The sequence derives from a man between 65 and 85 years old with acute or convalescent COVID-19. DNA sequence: TGTGCCAGCAGTTACACTCAGGGTGTCGAGACCCAGTACTTC. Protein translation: CASSYTQGVETQYF.